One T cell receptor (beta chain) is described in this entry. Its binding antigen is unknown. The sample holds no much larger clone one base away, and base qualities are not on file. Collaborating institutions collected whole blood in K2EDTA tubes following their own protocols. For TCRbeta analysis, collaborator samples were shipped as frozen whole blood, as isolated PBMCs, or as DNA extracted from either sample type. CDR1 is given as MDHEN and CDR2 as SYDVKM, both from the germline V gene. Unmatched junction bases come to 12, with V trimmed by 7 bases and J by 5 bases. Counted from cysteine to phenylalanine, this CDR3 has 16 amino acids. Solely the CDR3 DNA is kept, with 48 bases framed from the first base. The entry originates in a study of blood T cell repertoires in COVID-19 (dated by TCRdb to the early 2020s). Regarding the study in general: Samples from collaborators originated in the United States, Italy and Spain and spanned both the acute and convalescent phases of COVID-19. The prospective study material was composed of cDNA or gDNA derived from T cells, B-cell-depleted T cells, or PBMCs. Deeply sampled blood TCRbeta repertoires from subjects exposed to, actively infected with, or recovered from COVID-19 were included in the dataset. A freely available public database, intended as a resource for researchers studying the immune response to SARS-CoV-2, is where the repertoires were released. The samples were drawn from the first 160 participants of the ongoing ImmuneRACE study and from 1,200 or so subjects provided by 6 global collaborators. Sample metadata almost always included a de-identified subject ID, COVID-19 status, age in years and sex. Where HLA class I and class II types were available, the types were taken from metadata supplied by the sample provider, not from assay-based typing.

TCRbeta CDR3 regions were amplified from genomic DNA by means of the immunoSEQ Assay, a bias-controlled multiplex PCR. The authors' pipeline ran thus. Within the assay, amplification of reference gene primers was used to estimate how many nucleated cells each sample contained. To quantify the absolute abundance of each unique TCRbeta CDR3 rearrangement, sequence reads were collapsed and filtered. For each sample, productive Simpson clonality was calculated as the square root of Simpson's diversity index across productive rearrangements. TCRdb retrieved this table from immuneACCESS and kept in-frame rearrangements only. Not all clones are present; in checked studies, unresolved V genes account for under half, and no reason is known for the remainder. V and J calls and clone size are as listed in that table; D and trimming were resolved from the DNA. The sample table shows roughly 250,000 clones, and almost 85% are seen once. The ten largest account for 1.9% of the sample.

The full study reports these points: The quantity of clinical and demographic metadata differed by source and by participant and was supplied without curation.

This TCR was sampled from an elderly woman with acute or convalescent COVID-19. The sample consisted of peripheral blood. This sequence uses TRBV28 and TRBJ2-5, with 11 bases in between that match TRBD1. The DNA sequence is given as TGTGCCAGCACGTCACTCGGGACAGGGGGTTCGGAGACCCAGTACTTC. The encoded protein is CASTSLGTGGSETQYF.